This TCR beta chain was captured by sequencing in a study of cytomegalovirus exposure and HLA in healthy donors. PCR primers comprised 60 Vbeta and 13 Jbeta primers. The table came from immunoSEQ multiplex PCR; TCRdb's copy has only in-frame clones and leaves some out. This sample yields approximately 64,000 clones, of which 60% to 80% are seen a single time; 5% belongs to the top ten. As to this clone: Its specificity is not known.

The CDR3 runs 14 residues. V shed 3 bases and J 4 bases; nucleotides not matched to a gene: 4. Per the germline V gene, CDR1 is LGHNA and CDR2 is YSLEER. Study-wide points: It was confirmed in vitro that a few of the CMV-associated chains were specific for CMV antigens. There were reportedly fewer N-insertions in an Asian-associated ancestry cluster than the roughly 700-donor mean, in a later analysis. Analysis was performed later, and it showed HLA-associated TCR beta chains to be more clonally expanded than equally common others.

Sequencing was performed on PBMCs. This TCR derives from a male donor in good health and CMV-seropositive. The chain has TRBV4-3 and TRBJ1-2; 8 positions match TRBD1. This CDR3 is CASSQPGGSYGYTF. CDR3 bases: TGCGCCAGCAGCCAGCCAGGGGGCTCCTATGGCTACACCTTC.